Following are 18 T cell receptor beta chains from one sample sequenced in a study of OX40 agonist ivuxolimab in advanced cancers. Sequenced by immunoSEQ multiplex PCR; TCRdb stores in-frame clones only, minus some. The sample consists of about 64,000 clones, approximately 90% of them appearing once. This sample comprised CD4+ or CD8+ T cells sorted from blood, obtained in a trial of the OX40 agonist ivuxolimab. These receptors all stem from an adult with an advanced solid tumor such as melanoma, head and neck, liver or kidney cancer.

V and J are TRBV9 and TRBJ1-4; TRBD1 aligns across 7 bases. J gave up 5 bases and V 3 bases, and 4 bases lay outside the gene matches. In germline, CDR1 is SGDLS, CDR2 YYNGEE. The CDR3 sequence is 14 residues long. CDR3 sequence reads: CASSGLQGNEKLFF. The CDR3 DNA is TGTGCCAGCAGCGGACTACAGGGGAATGAAAAACTGTTTTTT.

The V call is TRBV28, the J call TRBJ1-2; 10 positions match TRBD1. Germline V gene lookup returns CDR1 MDHEN and CDR2 SYDVKM. The CDR3 is 17 amino acids. After removal of 6 bases from V and 5 bases from J, the junction contained 15 bases not matched to a gene. The CDR3 DNA sequence: TGTGCCAGCAGCGAAAGCCGGACAGGGGGTTCTAGATATGGCTACACCTTC. As protein: CASSESRTGGSRYGYTF.

The rearrangement links TRBV19 to TRBJ1-1; D gene ambiguous. The CDR3 sequence is 13 residues long. Trimming shortened V by 3 bases and J by 1 base, and 6 bases separated the two germline ends. Germline-derived CDR1 and CDR2 are LNHDA and SQIVND (reference sequence). The CDR3 DNA is TGTGCCAGTAGTATCAACGCGAACACTGAAGCTTTCTTT. It specifies CASSINANTEAFF.

This chain links TRBV5-1 with TRBJ2-5, with D tentatively TRBD1 (6 bases). Judging by the DNA end, TRBJ2-7 fits better; the J call may be wrong. The CDR3 spans 16 residues. The V gene's germline CDR1 is SGHRS and CDR2 YFSETQ. The chain's CDR3 is CASRPWPQGTYYEQYF. Here the CDR3 DNA reads TGCGCCAGCAGACCGTGGCCACAGGGAACCTACTACGAGCAGTACTTC.

This chain connects TRBV21-1 to TRBJ1-5. TRBV21-1 is a recognized pseudogene. This CDR3 is 17 amino acids long. CDR3 nucleotide sequence: TGTGCCAGCAGCAAAGAGGGAGAGGCAGGTAGCAATCAGCCCCAGCATTTT. Residues: CASSKEGEAGSNQPQHF.

The CDR3 spells CASSHYADTQYF. The CDR3 DNA follows: TGTGCCAGCAGCCACTACGCCGATACGCAGTATTTT. V and J are TRBV7-3 and TRBJ2-3; D is ambiguous. Germline V CDR1 and CDR2: SGHTA, FQGTGA. V lost 5 bases to trimming and J lost 6 bases, with 9 bases between them. This CDR3 spans 12 amino acids. The full variable domain, with the rest looked up from reference TRBV7-3 and TRBJ2-3, is GAGVSQTPSNKVTEKGKYVELRCDPISGHTALYWYRQSLGQGPEFLIYFQGTGAADDSGLPNDRFFAVRPEGSVSTLKIQRTERGDSAVYLCASSHYADTQYFGPGTRLTVL.

The rearrangement uses TRBV7-9 and TRBJ1-1; the D is unclear. Trimming pared 1 base from V and 1 base from J, leaving 7 bases between. The CDR3 has 14 residues. Germline V gene lookup returns CDR1 SEHNR and CDR2 FQNEAQ (reference sequence). The CDR3 DNA reads TGTGCCAGCAGCTTAGAGGGTTCGAACACTGAAGCTTTCTTT. Residues: CASSLEGSNTEAFF.

The rearrangement joins TRBV4-1 to TRBJ1-1; D is undetermined. The V gene lost 1 base and the J gene lost 3 bases, with 6 bases spanning the gap. Germline V CDR1 and CDR2: MGHRA, YSYEKL. The CDR3 sequence is 13 residues long. In DNA form, the CDR3 reads TGCGCCAGCAGCCAAGTTCAATACACTGAAGCTTTCTTT. Residues: CASSQVQYTEAFF.

The chain is built from TRBV5-1 and TRBJ2-1; 8 bases match TRBD1. Germline V gives CDR1 SGHRS, CDR2 YFSETQ. With 1 base clipped from V and 5 bases from J, the junction kept 5 bases outside the gene matches. This CDR3 contains 15 residues. The CDR3 nucleotides are TGCGCCAGCAGCTTGAGTACAGGGGGTGACAATGAGCAGTTCTTC. This codes for CASSLSTGGDNEQFF.

This chain uses TRBV15 with TRBJ1-2; TRBD1 aligns across 10 bases. The CDR3 totals 16 residues. J gave up 6 bases and V 1 base, and 8 bases lay outside the gene matches. CDR1 LNHNV and CDR2 YYDKDF come from the germline V gene (reference sequence). CDR3 bases: TGTGCCACCAGCAGAGGAATAGGACAGGGGGGGCATGGCTACACCTTC. It is translated as CATSRGIGQGGHGYTF.

The chain couples TRBV28 to TRBJ2-5, with TRBD1 identical over 8 bases. There are 15 residues in the CDR3. The germline gives CDR1 MDHEN, CDR2 SYDVKM. V lost 5 bases to trimming and J lost 1 base; unmatched junction nucleotides: 6. CDR3 in DNA: TGTGCCAGCAGTACCCGACAGGGGATCCAAGAGACCCAGTACTTC. Translated, it gives CASSTRQGIQETQYF.

The chain recombines TRBV2 with TRBJ1-5; 7 nucleotides match TRBD1. The CDR3 is 14 residues long. Germline CDR1 and CDR2: SNHLY and FYNNEI. V shed 5 bases, J shed 0 bases, and the junction held 1 base outside the gene matches. The CDR3 protein is CASSWTGSNQPQHF. The DNA of the CDR3 is TGTGCCAGCAGTTGGACAGGTAGCAATCAGCCCCAGCATTTT.

The chain carries TRBV5-1 and TRBJ2-1, with TRBD2 matching over 7 bases. The J segment lost 0 bases and the V segment lost 3 bases, leaving 9 bases of the junction unmatched. CDR3 size: 17 residues. Germline V gene data show CDR1 as SGHRS and CDR2 as YFSETQ. The DNA of the CDR3 is TGCGCCAGCAGCTCGCCCCAGCGGGATAGCTCCTACAATGAGCAGTTCTTC. Translation: CASSSPQRDSSYNEQFF.

The chain carries TRBV15 and TRBJ2-7; D unresolved. Germline V CDR1 and CDR2: LNHNV, YYDKDF (reference sequence). The CDR3 consists of 13 residues. With 0 bases removed from V and 2 bases from J, the gap between germline ends came to 5 bases. The DNA of the CDR3 is TGTGCCACCAGCAGAGATCGTCCCTACGAGCAGTACTTC. Translating gives CATSRDRPYEQYF.

This chain uses TRBV7-3 with TRBJ2-3; 7 bases map to TRBD2. Germline assignment: CDR1 SGHTA and CDR2 FQGTGA. J was trimmed by 2 bases and V by 1 base; bases with no gene match: 3. The CDR3 has 15 residues. CDR3 amino acids: CASSLRLADTDTQYF. CDR3 coding DNA: TGTGCCAGCAGCTTAAGGCTAGCGGACACAGATACGCAGTATTTT. Filled out from reference TRBV7-3 and TRBJ2-3, the complete variable domain reads GAGVSQTPSNKVTEKGKYVELRCDPISGHTALYWYRQSLGQGPEFLIYFQGTGAADDSGLPNDRFFAVRPEGSVSTLKIQRTERGDSAVYLCASSLRLADTDTQYFGPGTRLTVL.

This rearrangement joins TRBV27 to TRBJ2-3; TRBD1 matches at 8 bases. The trim removed 2 bases at V and 4 bases at J, leaving 5 bases unmatched. Germline V gene lookup returns CDR1 MNHEY and CDR2 SMNVEV (reference sequence). The CDR3 runs 15 residues. DNA of the CDR3: TGTGCCAGCAGTTTAAGACAGGGGCGGGCAGATACGCAGTATTTT. Translated, it gives CASSLRQGRADTQYF.

The rearrangement links TRBV6-5 to TRBJ1-6; TRBD1 agrees at 7 bases. The CDR3 totals 14 residues. Germline CDR1 reads MNHEY; CDR2 reads SVGAGI. Trimming removed 6 bases from V and 9 bases from J; junction bases left unmatched: 8. The CDR3 region has the DNA TGTGCCAGCAGGCCTAGGCAGGGGGGTTCACCCCTCCACTTT. It translates to CASRPRQGGSPLHF.

V usage is TRBV6-6 and J usage is TRBJ1-3, with D unresolved. Trimming shortened V by 2 bases and J by 0 bases, and 5 bases separated the two germline ends. The CDR3 is made up of 14 amino acids. Germline values: CDR1 MNHNY, CDR2 SVGAGI (reference sequence). Here the CDR3 reads CASSYAGSGNTIYF. CDR3 sequence (DNA): TGTGCCAGCAGTTACGCGGGCTCTGGAAACACCATATATTTT.